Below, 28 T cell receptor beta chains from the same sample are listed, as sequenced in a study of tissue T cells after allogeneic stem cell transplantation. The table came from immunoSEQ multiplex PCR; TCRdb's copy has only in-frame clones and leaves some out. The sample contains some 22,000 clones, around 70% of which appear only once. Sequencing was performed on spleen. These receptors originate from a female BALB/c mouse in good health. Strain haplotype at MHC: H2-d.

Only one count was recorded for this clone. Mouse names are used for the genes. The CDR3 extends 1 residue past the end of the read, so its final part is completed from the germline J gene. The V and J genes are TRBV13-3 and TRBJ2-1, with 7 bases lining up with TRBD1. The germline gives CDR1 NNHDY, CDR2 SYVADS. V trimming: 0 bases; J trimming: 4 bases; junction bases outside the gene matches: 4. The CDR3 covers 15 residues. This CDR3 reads CASSDGQGGYAEQFF. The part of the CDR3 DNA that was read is TGTGCCAGCAGTGATGGACAGGGAGGGTATGCTGAGCAGTTC.

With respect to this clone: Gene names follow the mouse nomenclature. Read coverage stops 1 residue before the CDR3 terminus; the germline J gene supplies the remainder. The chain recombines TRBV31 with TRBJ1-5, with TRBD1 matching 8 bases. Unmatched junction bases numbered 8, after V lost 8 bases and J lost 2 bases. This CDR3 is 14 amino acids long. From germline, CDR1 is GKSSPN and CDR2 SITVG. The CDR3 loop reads CAGSARGHNQAPLF. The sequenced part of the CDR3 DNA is TGTGCCGGAAGCGCCAGGGGGCACAACCAGGCTCCGCTT.

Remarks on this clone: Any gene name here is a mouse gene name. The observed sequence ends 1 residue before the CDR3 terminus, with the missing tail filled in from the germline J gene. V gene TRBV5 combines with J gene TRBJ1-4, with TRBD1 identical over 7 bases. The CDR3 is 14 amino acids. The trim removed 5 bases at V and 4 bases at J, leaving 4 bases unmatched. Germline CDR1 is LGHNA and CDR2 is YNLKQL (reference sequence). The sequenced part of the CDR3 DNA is TGTGCCAGCAGCTACAGGGGAGGCAACGAAAGATTATTT. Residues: CASSYRGGNERLF. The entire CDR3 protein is CASSYRGGNERLFF.

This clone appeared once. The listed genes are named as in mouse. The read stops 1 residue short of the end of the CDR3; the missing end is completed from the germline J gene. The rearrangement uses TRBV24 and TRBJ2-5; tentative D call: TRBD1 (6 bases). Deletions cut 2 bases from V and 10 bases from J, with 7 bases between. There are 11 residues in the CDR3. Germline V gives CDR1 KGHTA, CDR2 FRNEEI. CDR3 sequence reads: CASSLQGSQYF. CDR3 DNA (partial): TGTGCCAGCAGTCTGCAGGGGTCCCAGTAC.

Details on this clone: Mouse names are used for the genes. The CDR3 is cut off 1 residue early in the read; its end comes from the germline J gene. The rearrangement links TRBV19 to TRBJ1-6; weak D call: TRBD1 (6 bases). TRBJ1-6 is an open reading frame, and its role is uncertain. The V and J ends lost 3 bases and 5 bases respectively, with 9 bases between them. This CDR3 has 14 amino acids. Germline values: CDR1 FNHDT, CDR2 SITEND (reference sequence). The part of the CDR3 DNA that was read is TGTGCCAGCAGTAGTGGGACAAATAATTCGCCCCTCTAC. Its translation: CASSSGTNNSPLY. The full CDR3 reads CASSSGTNNSPLYF.

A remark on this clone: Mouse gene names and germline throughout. The CDR3 DNA, read in part, is TGTGCCAGCAGTCCCCGACAGATTTCCAACGAAAGATTATTT. As protein: CASSPRQISNERLF. The whole CDR3 protein is CASSPRQISNERLFF. This chain uses TRBV19 with TRBJ1-4; maybe TRBD1 (5 bases). The DNA ends 1 residue before the CDR3 does, and the rest of the CDR3 is filled in from the germline J gene. CDR3 length: 15 amino acids. Germline CDR1 and CDR2: FNHDT and SITEND (reference sequence). Trimming pared 4 bases from V and 0 bases from J, leaving 10 bases between.

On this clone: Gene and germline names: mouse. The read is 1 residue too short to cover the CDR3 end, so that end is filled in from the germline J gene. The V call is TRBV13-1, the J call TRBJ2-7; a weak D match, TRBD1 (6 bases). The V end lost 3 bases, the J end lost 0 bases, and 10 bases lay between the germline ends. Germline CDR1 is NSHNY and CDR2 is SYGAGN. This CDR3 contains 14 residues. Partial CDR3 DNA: TGTGCCAGCAGTGCAGCAGGGGTCTCCTATGAACAGTAC. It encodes CASSAAGVSYEQY. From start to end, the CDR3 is CASSAAGVSYEQYF.

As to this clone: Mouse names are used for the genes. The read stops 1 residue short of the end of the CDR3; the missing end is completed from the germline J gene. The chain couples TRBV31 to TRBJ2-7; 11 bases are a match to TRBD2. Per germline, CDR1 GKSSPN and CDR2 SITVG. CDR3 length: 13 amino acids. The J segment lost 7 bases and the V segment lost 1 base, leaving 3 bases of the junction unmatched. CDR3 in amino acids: CAWSRDWGGEQYF. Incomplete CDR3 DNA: TGTGCCTGGAGTCGTGACTGGGGGGGAGAACAGTAC.

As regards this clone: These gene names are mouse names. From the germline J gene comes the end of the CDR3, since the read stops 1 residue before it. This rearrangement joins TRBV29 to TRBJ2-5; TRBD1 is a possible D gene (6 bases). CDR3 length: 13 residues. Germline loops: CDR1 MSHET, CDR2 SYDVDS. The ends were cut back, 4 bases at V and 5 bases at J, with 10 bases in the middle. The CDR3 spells CASSSGAGDTQYF. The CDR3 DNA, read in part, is TGTGCTAGCAGTTCAGGGGCGGGAGACACCCAGTAC.

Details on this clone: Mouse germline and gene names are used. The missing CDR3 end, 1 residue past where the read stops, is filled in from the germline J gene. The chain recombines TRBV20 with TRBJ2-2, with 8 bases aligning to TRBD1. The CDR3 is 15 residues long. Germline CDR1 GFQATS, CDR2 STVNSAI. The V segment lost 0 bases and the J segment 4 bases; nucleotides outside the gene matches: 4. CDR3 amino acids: CGARDQGAATGQLYF. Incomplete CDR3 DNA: TGTGGTGCTAGGGATCAGGGGGCAGCCACCGGGCAGCTCTAC.

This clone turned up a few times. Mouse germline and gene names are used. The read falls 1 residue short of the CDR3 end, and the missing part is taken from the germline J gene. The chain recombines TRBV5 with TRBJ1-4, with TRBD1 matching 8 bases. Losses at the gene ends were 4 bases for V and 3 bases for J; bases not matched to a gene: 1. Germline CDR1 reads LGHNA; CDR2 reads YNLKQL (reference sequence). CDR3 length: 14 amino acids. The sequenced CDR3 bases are TGTGCCAGCAGCCCCAGGGGGCCCAACGAAAGATTATTT. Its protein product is CASSPRGPNERLF. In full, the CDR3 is CASSPRGPNERLFF.

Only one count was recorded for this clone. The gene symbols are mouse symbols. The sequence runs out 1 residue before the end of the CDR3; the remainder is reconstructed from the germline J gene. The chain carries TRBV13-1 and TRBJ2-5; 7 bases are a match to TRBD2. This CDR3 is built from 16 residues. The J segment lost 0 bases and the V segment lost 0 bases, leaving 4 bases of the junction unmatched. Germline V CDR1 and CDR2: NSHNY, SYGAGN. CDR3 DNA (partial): TGTGCCAGCAGTGATGATACTGGGGTCAACCAAGACACCCAGTAC. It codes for CASSDDTGVNQDTQY. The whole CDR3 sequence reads CASSDDTGVNQDTQYF.

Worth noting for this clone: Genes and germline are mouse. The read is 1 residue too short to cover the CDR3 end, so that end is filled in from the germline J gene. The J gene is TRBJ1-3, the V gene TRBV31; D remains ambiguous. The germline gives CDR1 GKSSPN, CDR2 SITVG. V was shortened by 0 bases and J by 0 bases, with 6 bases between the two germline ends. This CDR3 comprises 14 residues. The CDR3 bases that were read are TGTGCCTGGAGTCTTTGGAATTCTGGAAATACGCTCTAT. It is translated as CAWSLWNSGNTLY. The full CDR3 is CAWSLWNSGNTLYF.

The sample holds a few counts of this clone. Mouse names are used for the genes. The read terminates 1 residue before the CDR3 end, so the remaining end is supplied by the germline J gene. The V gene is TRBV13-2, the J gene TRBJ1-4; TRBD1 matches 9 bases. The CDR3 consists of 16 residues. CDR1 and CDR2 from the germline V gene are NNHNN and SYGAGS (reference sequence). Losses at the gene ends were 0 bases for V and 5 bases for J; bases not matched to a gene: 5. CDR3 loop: CASGDARTGDNERLFF. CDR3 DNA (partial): TGTGCCAGCGGTGATGCTCGGACAGGGGATAACGAAAGATTATTT.

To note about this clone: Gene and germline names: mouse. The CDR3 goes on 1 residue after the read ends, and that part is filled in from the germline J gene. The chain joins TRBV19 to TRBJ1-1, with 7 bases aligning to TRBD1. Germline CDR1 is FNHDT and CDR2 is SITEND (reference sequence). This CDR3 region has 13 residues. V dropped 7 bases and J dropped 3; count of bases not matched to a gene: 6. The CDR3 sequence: CASSNRGDTEVFF. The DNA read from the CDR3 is TGTGCCAGCTCAAACAGGGGTGACACAGAAGTCTTC.

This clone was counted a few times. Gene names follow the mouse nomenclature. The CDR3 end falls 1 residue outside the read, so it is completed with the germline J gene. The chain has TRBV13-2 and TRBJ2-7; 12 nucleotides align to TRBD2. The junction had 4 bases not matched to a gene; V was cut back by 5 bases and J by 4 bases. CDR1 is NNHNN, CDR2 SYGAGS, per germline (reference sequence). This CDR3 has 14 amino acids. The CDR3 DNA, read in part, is TGTGCCAGCGGGACGACTGGGGGGGCTTATGAACAGTAC. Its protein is CASGTTGGAYEQY. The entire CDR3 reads CASGTTGGAYEQYF.

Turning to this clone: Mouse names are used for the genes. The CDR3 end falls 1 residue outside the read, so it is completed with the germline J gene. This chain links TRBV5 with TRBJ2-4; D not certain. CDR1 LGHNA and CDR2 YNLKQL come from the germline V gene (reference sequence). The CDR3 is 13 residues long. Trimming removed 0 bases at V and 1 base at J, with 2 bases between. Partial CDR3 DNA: TGTGCCAGCAGCCAAGATCGTCAAAACACCTTGTAC. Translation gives CASSQDRQNTLY. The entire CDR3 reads CASSQDRQNTLYF.

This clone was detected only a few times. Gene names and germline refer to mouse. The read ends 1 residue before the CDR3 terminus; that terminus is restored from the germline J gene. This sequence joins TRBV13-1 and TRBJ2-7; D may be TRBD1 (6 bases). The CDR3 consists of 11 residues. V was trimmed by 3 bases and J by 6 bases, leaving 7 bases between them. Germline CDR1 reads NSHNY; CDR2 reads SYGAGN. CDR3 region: CASSGDIEQYF. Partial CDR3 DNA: TGTGCCAGCAGTGGGGACATTGAACAGTAC.

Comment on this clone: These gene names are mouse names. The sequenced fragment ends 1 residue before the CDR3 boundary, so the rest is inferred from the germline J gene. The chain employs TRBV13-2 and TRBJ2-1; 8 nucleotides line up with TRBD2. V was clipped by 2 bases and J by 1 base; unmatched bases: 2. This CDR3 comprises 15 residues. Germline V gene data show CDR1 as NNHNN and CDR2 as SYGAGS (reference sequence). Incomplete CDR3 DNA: TGTGCCAGCGGTGAAGGGGGGGCCAACTATGCTGAGCAGTTC. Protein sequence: CASGEGGANYAEQF. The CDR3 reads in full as CASGEGGANYAEQFF.

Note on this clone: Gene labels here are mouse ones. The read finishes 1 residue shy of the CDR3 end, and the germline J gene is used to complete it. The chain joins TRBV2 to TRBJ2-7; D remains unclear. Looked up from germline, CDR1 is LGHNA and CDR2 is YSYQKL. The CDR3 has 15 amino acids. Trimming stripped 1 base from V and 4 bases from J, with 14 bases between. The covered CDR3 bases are TGTGCCAGCAGCCAAGCTCTCCCGGACCCTTATGAACAGTAC. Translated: CASSQALPDPYEQY. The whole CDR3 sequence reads CASSQALPDPYEQYF.

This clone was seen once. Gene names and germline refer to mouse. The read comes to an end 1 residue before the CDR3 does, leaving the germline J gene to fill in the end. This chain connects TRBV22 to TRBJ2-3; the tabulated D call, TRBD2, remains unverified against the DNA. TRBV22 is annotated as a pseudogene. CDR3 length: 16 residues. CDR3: CASSPGTGGRAETLYF. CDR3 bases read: TGTGCCAGCAGCCCCGGGACTGGGGGGCGTGCAGAAACGCTGTAT.

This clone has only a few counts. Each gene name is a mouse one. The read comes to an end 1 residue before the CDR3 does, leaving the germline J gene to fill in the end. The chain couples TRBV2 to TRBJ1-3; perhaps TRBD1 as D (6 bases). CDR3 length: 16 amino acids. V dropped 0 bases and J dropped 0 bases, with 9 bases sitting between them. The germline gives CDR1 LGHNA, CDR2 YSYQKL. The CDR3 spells CASSQDWGASGNTLYF. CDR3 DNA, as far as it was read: TGTGCCAGCAGCCAAGATTGGGGGGCTTCTGGAAATACGCTCTAT.

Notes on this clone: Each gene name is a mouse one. This CDR3 reads CASSLDRRDQDTQYF. CDR3 DNA, as far as it was read: TGTGCAAGCAGCTTAGATCGCAGGGACCAAGACACCCAGTAC. The chain couples TRBV16 to TRBJ2-5; weak D call: TRBD1 (5 bases). The observed sequence ends 1 residue before the CDR3 terminus, with the missing tail filled in from the germline J gene. V was cut by 0 bases and J by 1 base, with 8 bases left in between. Germline CDR1 reads SGHSA; CDR2 reads FRNQAP. This CDR3 has 15 amino acids.

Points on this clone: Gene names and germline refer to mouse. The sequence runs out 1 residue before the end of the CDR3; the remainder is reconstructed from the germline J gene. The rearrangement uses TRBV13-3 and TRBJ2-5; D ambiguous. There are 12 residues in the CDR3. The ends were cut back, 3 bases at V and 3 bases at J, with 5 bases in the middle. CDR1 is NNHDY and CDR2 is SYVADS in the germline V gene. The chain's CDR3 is CASSAPQDTQYF. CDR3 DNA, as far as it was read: TGTGCCAGCAGTGCCCCGCAAGACACCCAGTAC.

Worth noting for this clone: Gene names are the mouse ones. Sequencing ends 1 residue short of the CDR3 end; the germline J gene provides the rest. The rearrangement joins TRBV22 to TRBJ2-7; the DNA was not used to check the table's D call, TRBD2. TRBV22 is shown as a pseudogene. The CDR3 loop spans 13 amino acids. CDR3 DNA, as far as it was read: TGTGCCAGCAGTTGTTGGGGGGGGTATGAACAGTAC. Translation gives CASSCWGGYEQY. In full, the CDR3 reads CASSCWGGYEQYF.

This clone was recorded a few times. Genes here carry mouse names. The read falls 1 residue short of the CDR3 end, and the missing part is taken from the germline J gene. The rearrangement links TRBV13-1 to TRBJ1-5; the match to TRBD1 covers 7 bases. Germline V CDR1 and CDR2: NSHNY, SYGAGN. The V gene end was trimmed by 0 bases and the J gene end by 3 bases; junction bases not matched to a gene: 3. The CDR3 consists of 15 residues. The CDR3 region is CASSDAGGANQAPLF. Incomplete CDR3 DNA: TGTGCCAGCAGTGATGCAGGGGGGGCCAACCAGGCTCCGCTT.

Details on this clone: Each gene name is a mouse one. The CDR3 region is CAWRTGGVQDTQYF. Incomplete CDR3 DNA: TGTGCCTGGAGAACTGGGGGGGTCCAAGACACCCAGTAC. The chain has TRBV31 and TRBJ2-5; 10 nucleotides agree with TRBD2. The CDR3 is cut off 1 residue early in the read; its end comes from the germline J gene. CDR3 length: 14 amino acids. Germline V gene lookup returns CDR1 GKSSPN and CDR2 SITVG. V gave up 3 bases and J gave up 2 bases; unmatched junction bases: 2.

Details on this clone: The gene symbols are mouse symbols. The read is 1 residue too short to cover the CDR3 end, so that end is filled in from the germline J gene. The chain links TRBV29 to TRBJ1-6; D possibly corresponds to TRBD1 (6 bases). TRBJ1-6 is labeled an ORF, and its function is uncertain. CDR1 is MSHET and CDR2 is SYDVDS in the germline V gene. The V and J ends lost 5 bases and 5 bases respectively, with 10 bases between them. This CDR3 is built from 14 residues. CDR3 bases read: TGTGCTAGCAGTGCCGGGACAAATAATTCGCCCCTCTAC. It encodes CASSAGTNNSPLY. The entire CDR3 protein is CASSAGTNNSPLYF.